This TCR beta chain came from a study of blood T cell repertoires in COVID-19. Study at large: COVID-19 samples from acute and convalescent phases originated in the United States, Italy and Spain. PBMCs, B-cell-depleted T cells, or T cells were the source of the cDNA or gDNA that made up the material.

Per the study methods: Amplified reference gene primers provided the basis for estimating nucleated cell counts. The table came from immunoSEQ multiplex PCR; TCRdb's copy has only in-frame clones and leaves some out. The D gene and trimming were derived from the DNA, and the V and J assignments and clone size from that table. The repertoire includes 230,000 or so clones, 89% of them detected once, and 4% to 5% sits in the top ten. Germline CDR1 LGHDT, CDR2 YNNKEL (reference sequence). The CDR3 spans 16 residues. Trimming pared 4 bases from V and 8 bases from J, leaving 23 bases between. Sequenced material: peripheral blood. The sequence was obtained from a woman aged 40 to 50 who had recovered from COVID-19. The V gene is TRBV3-1 (or the pseudogene TRBV3-2), the J gene TRBJ1-2; D is unclear. The CDR3 loop reads CASSLGIKDWVFGYTF. CDR3 coding DNA: TGTGCCAGCAGCCTTGGAATAAAGGACTGGGTCTTCGGCTACACCTTC.